The next 11 T cell receptor beta chains were all read from a single sample in a study of CD8 T cells in ankylosing spondylitis. MiXCR, run by TCRdb on the 5' RACE reads, gives a single entry per CDR3 protein. Here the sample spans about 150,000 distinct CDR3 sequences, around 43% being singletons. The material sequenced was synovial fluid, either unsorted or a sorted T cell fraction (not recorded which). The source is a male donor with ankylosing spondylitis.

This clonotype was recorded many times. This chain links TRBV6-1 with TRBJ1-4; 9 bases line up with TRBD1. The germline V gene has CDR1 MNHNS and CDR2 SASEGT. The CDR3 contains 16 residues. The V and J ends lost 5 bases and 6 bases, in that order; junction bases with no gene match: 10. The CDR3 is CASSLAPGQGDEKLFF. CDR3 DNA sequence: TGTGCCAGCAGTCTGGCGCCGGGACAGGGTGATGAAAAACTGTTTTTT.

The chain joins TRBV3-1 to TRBJ2-4; D is ambiguous. This CDR3 spans 15 amino acids. Germline values: CDR1 LGHDT, CDR2 YNNKEL (reference sequence). Deletions cut 2 bases from V and 3 bases from J, with 11 bases between. CDR3: CASSQNRLDKNIQYF. In nucleotides, the CDR3 is TGTGCCAGCAGCCAAAACCGACTGGACAAAAACATTCAGTACTTC.

This clonotype was counted only a few times. The CDR3 spells CASRERGTGGDQPQHF. The DNA of the CDR3 is TGCGCCAGCAGGGAAAGAGGGACAGGAGGAGATCAGCCCCAGCATTTT. This chain joins TRBV4-1 and TRBJ1-5, with TRBD1 matching over 8 bases. Germline CDR1 and CDR2: MGHRA and YSYEKL. The CDR3 covers 16 residues. With V trimmed by 6 bases and J by 5 bases, 12 bases remained unmatched.

The table lists this clonotype with a count of one. CDR3 loop: CASRDGQGPNTGELFF. CDR3 bases: TGTGCCAGCAGGGACGGACAGGGACCGAACACCGGGGAGCTGTTTTTT. The chain is built from TRBV12-3 or TRBV12-4 and TRBJ2-2, with 8 bases lining up with TRBD1. The CDR3 has 16 amino acids. The J segment lost 0 bases and the V segment lost 6 bases, leaving 6 bases of the junction unmatched.

This sequence joins TRBV7-8 and TRBJ2-7; 9 bases agree with TRBD2. This CDR3 region has 16 residues. Trimming removed 3 bases from V and 4 bases from J; junction bases left unmatched: 10. The V gene's germline CDR1 is SGHVS and CDR2 FQNEAQ. For the CDR3, the DNA is TGTGCCAGCAGCTTCTTCGGGGCGGGACTAGCTTACGAGCAGTACTTC. Amino acid sequence: CASSFFGAGLAYEQYF. Supplemented by reference TRBV7-8 and TRBJ2-7, the full variable domain reads GAGVSQSPRYKVAKRGQDVALRCDPISGHVSLFWYQQALGQGPEFLTYFQNEAQLDKSGLPSDRFFAERPEGSVSTLKIQRTQQEDSAVYLCASSFFGAGLAYEQYFGPGTRLTVT.

The J gene is TRBJ2-7, the V gene TRBV6-1; TRBD1 agrees at 10 bases. Trimming removed 6 bases from V and 3 bases from J; junction bases left unmatched: 17. Germline V gives CDR1 MNHNS, CDR2 SASEGT. The CDR3 sequence is 18 residues long. This CDR3 is CASSNPLPDRGRGYEQYF. CDR3 coding DNA: TGTGCCAGCAGCAACCCCCTCCCAGACAGGGGGCGAGGCTACGAGCAGTACTTC.

V gene TRBV7-2 combines with J gene TRBJ2-7, with a tentative D call TRBD1 (5 bases). Trimming cost V 4 bases and J 0 bases, with 10 bases left between them. This CDR3 region has 14 residues. Germline V CDR1 and CDR2: SGHTA, FQGNSA. CDR3 sequence reads: CASSWATASYEQYF. Here the CDR3 DNA reads TGTGCCAGCAGCTGGGCGACAGCCTCCTACGAGCAGTACTTC.

The chain joins TRBV7-9 to TRBJ2-7; TRBD2 aligns across 9 bases. This CDR3 has 17 amino acids. Germline assignment: CDR1 SEHNR and CDR2 FQNEAQ (reference sequence). V lost 1 base, J lost 2 bases, and 9 bases stayed unmatched. The CDR3 region is CASSLETSGYQPYEQYF. The CDR3 DNA is TGTGCCAGCAGCTTAGAGACTAGCGGTTATCAACCCTACGAGCAGTACTTC.

The J gene is TRBJ2-7, the V gene TRBV7-9, with D hard to call. The CDR3 totals 14 residues. Per germline, CDR1 SEHNR and CDR2 FQNEAQ (reference sequence). V was trimmed by 6 bases and J by 9 bases, leaving 21 bases between them. As DNA, the CDR3 is TGTGCCAGCAGTCCAGGAAGGCAGCCTAAGGGGCAGTACTTC. It is translated as CASSPGRQPKGQYF.

This chain uses TRBV5-1 with TRBJ2-7; 13 nucleotides match TRBD2. The V and J ends lost 0 bases and 2 bases, in that order; junction bases with no gene match: 2. The CDR3 is 16 amino acids. From germline, CDR1 is SGHRS and CDR2 YFSETQ. DNA of the CDR3: TGCGCCAGCAGCTTGGAGGGACTAGCGGGAACCTACGAGCAGTACTTC. Protein product: CASSLEGLAGTYEQYF.

V usage is TRBV5-1 and J usage is TRBJ1-2; 7 bases line up with TRBD1. Trimming removed 2 bases from V and 3 bases from J; junction bases left unmatched: 4. The CDR3 is made up of 14 amino acids. The germline CDR1 and CDR2 sequences are SGHRS and YFSETQ. The CDR3 nucleotides are TGCGCCAGCAGCTTTTCGGGACAGCACTATGGCTACACCTTC. Protein sequence: CASSFSGQHYGYTF.